The 2 T cell receptor beta chains given below trace back to one sample, sequenced in a study of identical twins. TCRdb re-called the 5' RACE reads with MiXCR, one entry per CDR3 protein. The table records around 480,000 distinct CDR3 sequences, 14% of them present only once. The sample also formed part of further work on yellow fever vaccine responses in identical twins.

The sequenced material came from CD4+ T cells sorted from blood. These TCRs come from a woman aged 18-30 years in good health.

This clonotype was seen at least ten times. The chain links TRBV5-1 to TRBJ1-1; 7 bases agree with TRBD1. V was clipped by 5 bases and J by 1 base; unmatched bases: 8. CDR1 and CDR2 from the germline V gene are SGHRS and YFSETQ. The CDR3 is 15 residues long. In nucleotides, the CDR3 is TGCGCCAGCAGAGAGGGGGCTTTGAAGAACACTGAAGCTTTCTTT. This codes for CASREGALKNTEAFF.

This sequence joins TRBV5-1 and TRBJ2-7, with 9 bases matching TRBD2. Germline CDR1 reads SGHRS; CDR2 reads YFSETQ. CDR3 size: 15 residues. The V gene end was trimmed by 4 bases and the J gene end by 3 bases; junction bases not matched to a gene: 8. For the CDR3, the DNA is TGCGCCAGCAGCCGTTCGGGACTAGCAAACTACGAGCAGTACTTC. This codes for CASSRSGLANYEQYF.